Reported below is one TCR beta chain. Its matching antigen is unknown. Unique molecular identifiers were attached to individual cDNA molecules within the library. One entry per CDR3 protein, called by TCRdb with MiXCR from the RACE reads. The sample lists about 190,000 distinct CDR3 sequences, around a quarter occurring once. The V end was cut by 4 bases, the J end by 2 bases, with 23 bases between. Germline V gene lookup returns CDR1 MNHEY and CDR2 SVGAGI. The CDR3 sequence is 19 residues long. The sample originates from a study of human T cells and chemical hapten exposure. Time point of the sample: patch test 3, about 24 weeks after DPC sensitization. Regarding treatment: therapeutic diphenylcyclopropenone sensitization with weekly scalp DPC. Study observations and caveats: Among TCRs, those above 1 in 1000 frequency were unaffected by DPC sensitization. Relative to control repertoires, expanded TCRs gave rise to significantly more large CDR3 similarity clusters.

J is TRBJ2-2 and V is TRBV6-5; possible D gene TRBD1, 6 bases. Sequencing was performed on whole blood, taken in connection with sensitization to the hapten diphenylcyclopropenone (DPC). The TCR comes from a woman aged 40 to 55 with alopecia areata. Some clones in this sample may be carry-over from other donors' samples. In nucleotides, the CDR3 is TGTGCCAGCAGTTCCCTATTAAGAACAGGGACCCCCAACACCGGGGAGCTGTTTTTT. As protein: CASSSLLRTGTPNTGELFF.